What follows is one T cell receptor (beta chain) and its context. This sample was taken from a study of blood T cell repertoires in COVID-19. Study as a whole: Samples of COVID-19 (acute and convalescent) were obtained from the United States, Italy and Spain. Sample material is recorded as cDNA or gDNA derived from T cells, B-cell-depleted T cells, or PBMCs.

Per the original methods: Estimation of nucleated cell counts relied on the amplification of reference gene primers. Here immunoSEQ multiplex PCR was the method, and the copy in TCRdb shows in-frame clones only, minus some. The DNA gave D and trimming, while V, J and clone size come from that table. The table has 250,000 to 300,000 clones, 80% to 90% seen once. V was cut by 6 bases and J by 8 bases, with 16 bases left in between. The CDR3 loop spans 13 amino acids. The receptor was derived from a man aged 35-49 years with acute or convalescent COVID-19. Sequences were obtained from peripheral blood. The J gene is TRBJ1-2, the V gene TRBV12-3 or TRBV12-4; the D gene is possibly TRBD1 (5 bases). CDR3 sequence reads: CASSLGVGPGYTF. The CDR3 DNA reads as TGTGCCAGCAGCCTAGGGGTCGGTCCCGGCTACACCTTC.